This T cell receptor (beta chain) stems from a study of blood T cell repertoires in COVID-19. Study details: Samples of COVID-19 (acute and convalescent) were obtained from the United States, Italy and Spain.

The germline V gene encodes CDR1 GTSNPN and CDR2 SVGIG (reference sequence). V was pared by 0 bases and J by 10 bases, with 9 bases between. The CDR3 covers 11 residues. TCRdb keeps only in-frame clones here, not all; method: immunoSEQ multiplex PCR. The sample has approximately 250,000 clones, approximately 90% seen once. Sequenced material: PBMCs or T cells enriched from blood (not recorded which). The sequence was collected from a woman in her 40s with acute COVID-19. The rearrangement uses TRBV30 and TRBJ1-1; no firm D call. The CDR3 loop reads CAWSVQVVAFF. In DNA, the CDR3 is TGTGCCTGGAGTGTTCAGGTCGTAGCTTTCTTT.